This T cell receptor (beta chain) was sequenced during a study of neoadjuvant nivolumab and ipilimumab in lung cancer. Produced via immunoSEQ multiplex PCR; TCRdb's table is partial and in-frame only. The data contain more than 20,000 clones, about 81% of them singletons. The germline CDR1 and CDR2 sequences are SEHNR and FQNEAQ (reference sequence). The CDR3 totals 16 residues. The V end was cut by 1 base, the J end by 3 bases, with 15 bases between. Sequencing was performed on tumor tissue, taken after neoadjuvant nivolumab, alone or with ipilimumab, at or shortly before surgery. The sequence came from an adult with non-small cell lung cancer. The chain employs TRBV7-9 and TRBJ1-2; no firm D call. The DNA for the CDR3 is TGTGCCAGCAGCTTAGGGGATTTCCGGACTGACTATGGCTACACCTTC. This sequence encodes CASSLGDFRTDYGYTF.